This T cell receptor beta chain was sequenced in a study of blood T cell repertoires in COVID-19. Across the whole study: Some COVID-19 samples were acute and others convalescent; all came from the United States, Italy and Spain. T cells, B-cell-depleted T cells, or PBMCs supplied cDNA or gDNA.

Trimming removed 6 bases at V and 9 bases at J, with 12 bases between. The CDR3 extends over 12 amino acids. CDR1 MNHEY and CDR2 SVGEGT come from the germline V gene. In the original workflow: Using reference gene primer amplification, nucleated cell counts were estimated. Sequencing used immunoSEQ multiplex PCR; TCRdb keeps in-frame clones, though not all of them. V, J and clone size reflect that table, while D and trimming were determined from the DNA. The data hold some 250,000 clones, with around nine tenths observed a single time. The sequenced sample consisted of peripheral blood. V usage is TRBV6-2 or TRBV6-3 and J usage is TRBJ1-3, with D perhaps TRBD1 (5 bases). This TCR came from a woman aged 40 to 50 who had recovered from COVID-19. The CDR3 DNA is TGTGCCAGCAGCCCCCCCAGGGCCACCATATATTTT. Its translation is CASSPPRATIYF.